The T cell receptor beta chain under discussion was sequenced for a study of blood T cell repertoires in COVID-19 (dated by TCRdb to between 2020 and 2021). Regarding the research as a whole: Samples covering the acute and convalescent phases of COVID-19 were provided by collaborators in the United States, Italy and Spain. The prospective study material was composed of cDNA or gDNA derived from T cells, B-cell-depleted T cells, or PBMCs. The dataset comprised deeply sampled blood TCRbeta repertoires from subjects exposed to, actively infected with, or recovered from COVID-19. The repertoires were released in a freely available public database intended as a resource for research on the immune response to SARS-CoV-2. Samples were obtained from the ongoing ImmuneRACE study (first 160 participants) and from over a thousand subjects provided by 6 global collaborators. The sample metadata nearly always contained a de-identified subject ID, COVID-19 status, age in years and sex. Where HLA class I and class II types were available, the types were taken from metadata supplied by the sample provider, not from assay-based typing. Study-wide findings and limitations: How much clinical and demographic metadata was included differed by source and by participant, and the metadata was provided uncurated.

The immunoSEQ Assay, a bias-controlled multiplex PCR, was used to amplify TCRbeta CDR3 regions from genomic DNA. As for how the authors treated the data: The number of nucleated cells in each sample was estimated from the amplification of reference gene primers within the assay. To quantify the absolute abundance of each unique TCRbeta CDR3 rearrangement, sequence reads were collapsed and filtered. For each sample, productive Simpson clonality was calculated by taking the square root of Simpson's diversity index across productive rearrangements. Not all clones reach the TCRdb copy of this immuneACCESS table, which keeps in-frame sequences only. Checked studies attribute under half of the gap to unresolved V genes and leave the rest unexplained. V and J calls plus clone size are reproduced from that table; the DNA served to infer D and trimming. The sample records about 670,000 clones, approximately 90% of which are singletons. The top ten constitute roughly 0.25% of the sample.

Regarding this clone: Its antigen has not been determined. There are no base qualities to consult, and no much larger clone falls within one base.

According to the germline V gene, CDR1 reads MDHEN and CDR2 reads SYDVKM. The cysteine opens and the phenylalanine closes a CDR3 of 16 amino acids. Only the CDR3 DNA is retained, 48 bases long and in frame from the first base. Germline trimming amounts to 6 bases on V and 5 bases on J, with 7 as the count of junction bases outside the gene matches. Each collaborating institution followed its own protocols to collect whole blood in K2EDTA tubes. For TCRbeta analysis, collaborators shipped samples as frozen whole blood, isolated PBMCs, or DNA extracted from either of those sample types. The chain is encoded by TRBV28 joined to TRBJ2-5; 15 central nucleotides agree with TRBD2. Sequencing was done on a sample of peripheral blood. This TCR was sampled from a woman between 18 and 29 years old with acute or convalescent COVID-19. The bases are TGTGCCAGCAGGAGGACTAGCGGGGGGGTCCATGAGACCCAGTACTTC. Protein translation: CASRRTSGGVHETQYF.